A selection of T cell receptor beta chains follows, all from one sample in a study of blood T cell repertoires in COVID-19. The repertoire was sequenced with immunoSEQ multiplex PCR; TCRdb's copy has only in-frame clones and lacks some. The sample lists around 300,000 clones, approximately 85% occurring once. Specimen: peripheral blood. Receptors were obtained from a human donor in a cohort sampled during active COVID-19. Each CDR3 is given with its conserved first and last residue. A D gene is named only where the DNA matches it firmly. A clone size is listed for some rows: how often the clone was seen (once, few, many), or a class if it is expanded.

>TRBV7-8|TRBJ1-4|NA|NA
TGTGCCAGCAGCTTAGGGGGGGGGAATGAAAAACTGTTTTTT
CASSLGGGNEKLFF
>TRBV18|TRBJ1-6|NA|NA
TGTGCCAGCTCCCCTGAGGGACAACAAAATTCACCCCTCCACTTT
CASSPEGQQNSPLHF
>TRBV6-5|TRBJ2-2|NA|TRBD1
TGTGCCAGCAGCAAGGGACAGCTCACCGGGGAGCTGTTTTTT
CASSKGQLTGELFF
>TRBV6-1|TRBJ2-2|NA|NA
TGTGCCAGCAGTGAAGATAGCATCGTACTAGAGAACACCGGGGAGCTGTTTTTT
CASSEDSIVLENTGELFF
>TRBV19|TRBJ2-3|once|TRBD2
TGTGCCAGTAGATCTAGCGGGGACGTAACAGATACGCAGTATTTT
CASRSSGDVTDTQYF
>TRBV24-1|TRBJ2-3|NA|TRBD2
TGTGCCACCAGGGGGAGCCAGGGGCGGGGGGACACAGATACGCAGTATTTT
CATRGSQGRGDTDTQYF
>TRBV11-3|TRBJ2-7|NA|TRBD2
TGTGCCAGCAGCTTCGGGGGGGAATACGAGCAGTACTTC
CASSFGGEYEQYF
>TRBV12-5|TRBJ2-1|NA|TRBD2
TGTGCTAGTGGTCCCTCGGGAGGACCCAATGAGCAGTTCTTC
CASGPSGGPNEQFF
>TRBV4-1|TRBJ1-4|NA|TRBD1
TGCGCCAGCAGCCAAGGCTCCCGACAGGGAAGTGAAAAACTGTTTTTT
CASSQGSRQGSEKLFF
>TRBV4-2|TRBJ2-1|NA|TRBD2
TGTGCCAGCAGCCAAGACCCCCGAGCGGGGGACCACAATGAGCAGTTCTTC
CASSQDPRAGDHNEQFF
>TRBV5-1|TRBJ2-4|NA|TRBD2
TGCGCCAGCAGCTTGGGAGGACTAGGGACCCGAGAGTACTTC
CASSLGGLGTREYF
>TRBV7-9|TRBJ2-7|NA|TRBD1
TGTGCCAGCAGCTTAAAAGGCGGGACAGGGGGTTCCTACGAGCAGTACTTC
CASSLKGGTGGSYEQYF
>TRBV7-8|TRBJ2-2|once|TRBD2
TGTGCCAGCAGCCCTAAGCGGCTGACTAGCGTACGGAACACCGGGGAGCTGTTTTTT
CASSPKRLTSVRNTGELFF
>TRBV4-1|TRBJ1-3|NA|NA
TGCGCCAGCAGTCCCATAACCCGGAGGTCTGGAAACACCATATATTTT
CASSPITRRSGNTIYF
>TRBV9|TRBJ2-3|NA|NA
TGTGCCAGCAGCGTAGGTAGCATGGCTAGCACAGATACGCAGTATTTT
CASSVGSMASTDTQYF
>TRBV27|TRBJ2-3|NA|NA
TGTGCCAGCAGTTTAATAGGGGGGGGCGGAGATACGCAGTATTTT
CASSLIGGGGDTQYF
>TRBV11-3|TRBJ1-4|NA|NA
TGTGCCAGCAGCTTAGGGGCAACAACTAATGAAAAACTGTTTTTT
CASSLGATTNEKLFF
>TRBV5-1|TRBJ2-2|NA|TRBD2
TGCGCCAGCAGCTTGGGACTAGCGGGCACCGGGGAGCTGTTTTTT
CASSLGLAGTGELFF
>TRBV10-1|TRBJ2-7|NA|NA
TGCGCCAGCAAAGAGTTCTGGGGGCCCGAGCAGTACTTC
CASKEFWGPEQYF
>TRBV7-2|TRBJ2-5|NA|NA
TGTGCCAGCAGCTTAAGCCGCGGCCAAGAGACCCAGTACTTC
CASSLSRGQETQYF
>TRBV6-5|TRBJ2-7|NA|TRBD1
TGTGCCAGTTGCCGGGCAGGGGGTCCCTACGAGCAGTACTTC
CASCRAGGPYEQYF
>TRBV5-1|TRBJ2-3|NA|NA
TGCGCCAGCAGGTCGGCGGACTTGCGGCAGTATTTT
CASRSADLRQYF